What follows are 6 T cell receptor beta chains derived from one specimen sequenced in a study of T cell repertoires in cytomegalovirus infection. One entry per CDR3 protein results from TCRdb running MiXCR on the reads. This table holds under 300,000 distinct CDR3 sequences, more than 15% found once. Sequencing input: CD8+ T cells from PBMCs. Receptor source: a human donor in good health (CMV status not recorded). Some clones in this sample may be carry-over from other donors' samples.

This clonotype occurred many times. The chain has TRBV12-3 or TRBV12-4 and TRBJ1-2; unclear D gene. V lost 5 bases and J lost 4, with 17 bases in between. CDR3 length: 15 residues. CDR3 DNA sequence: TGTGCCAGCAGTCTCCAGTGGTTTGGGGTCTATGGCTACACCTTC. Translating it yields CASSLQWFGVYGYTF.

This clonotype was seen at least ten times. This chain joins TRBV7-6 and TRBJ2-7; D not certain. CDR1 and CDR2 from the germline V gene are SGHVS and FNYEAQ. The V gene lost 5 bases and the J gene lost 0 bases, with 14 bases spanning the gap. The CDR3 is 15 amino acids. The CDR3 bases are TGTGCCAGCAGCCCCATGGCTCAAAGCTCCTACGAGCAGTACTTC. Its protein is CASSPMAQSSYEQYF. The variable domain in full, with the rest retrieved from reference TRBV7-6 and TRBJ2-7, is GAGVSQSPRYKVTKRGQDVALRCDPISGHVSLYWYRQALGQGPEFLTYFNYEAQQDKSGLPNDRFSAERPEGSISTLTIQRTEQRDSAMYRCASSPMAQSSYEQYFGPGTRLTVT.

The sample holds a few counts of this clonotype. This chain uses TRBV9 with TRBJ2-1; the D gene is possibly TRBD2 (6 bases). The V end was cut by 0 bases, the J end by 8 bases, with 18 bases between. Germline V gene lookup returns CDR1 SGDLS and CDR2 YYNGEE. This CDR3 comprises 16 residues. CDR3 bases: TGTGCCAGCAGCGTAGATGCGGGGCCCTCAGGTGATGAGCAGTTCTTC. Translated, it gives CASSVDAGPSGDEQFF.

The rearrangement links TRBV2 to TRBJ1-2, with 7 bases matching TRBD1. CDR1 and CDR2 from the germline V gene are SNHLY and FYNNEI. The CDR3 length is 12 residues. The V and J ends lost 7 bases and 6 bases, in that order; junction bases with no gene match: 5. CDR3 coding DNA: TGTGCCAGCACACGACAGGGAGATGGCTACACCTTC. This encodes CASTRQGDGYTF.

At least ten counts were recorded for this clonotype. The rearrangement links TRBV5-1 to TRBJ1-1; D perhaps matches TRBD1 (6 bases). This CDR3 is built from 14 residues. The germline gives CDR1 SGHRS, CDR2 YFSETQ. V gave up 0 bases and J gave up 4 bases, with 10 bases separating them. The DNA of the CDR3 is TGCGCCAGCAGCTTGGCCGGGGGCTTCACTGAAGCTTTCTTT. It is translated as CASSLAGGFTEAFF.

The CDR3 DNA reads as TGTGCCAGCAGTGGTAGCGGGGCCAGCTCCTACGAGCAGTACTTC. Translating it yields CASSGSGASSYEQYF. V gene TRBV2 combines with J gene TRBJ2-7, with 8 bases fitting TRBD2. There are 15 residues in the CDR3. The germline V gene encodes CDR1 SNHLY and CDR2 FYNNEI. With 4 bases clipped from V and 0 bases from J, the junction kept 5 bases outside the gene matches.